This is a list of T cell receptor beta chains from one sample in a study of identical twins. TCRdb analysed the 5' RACE reads with MiXCR anew, one entry per CDR3 protein. The data hold hundreds of thousands of distinct CDR3 sequences, with roughly 6% observed a single time. What was sequenced was naive T cells sorted from blood. Receptors originate from a man between 18 and 29 years old in good health. Each CDR3 is given with its conserved first and last residue. The order of the fields is V gene, D gene, J gene, clone size, CDR3 length, CDR3 protein, CDR3 DNA. D genes are given only for firm matches. Rows give clone size only sometimes, using once, few, many, or a class for an expanded clone.

v_call: TRBV6-2/TRBV6-3
d_call: NA
j_call: TRBJ2-5
clone_size: many
cdr3_length: 14
cdr3_aa: CASTPLRNQETQYF
cdr3_nt: TGTGCCAGCACTCCCTTAAGGAACCAAGAGACCCAGTACTTC

v_call: TRBV7-9
d_call: TRBD1
j_call: TRBJ2-3
clone_size: few
cdr3_length: 16
cdr3_aa: CASSLEDRPSTDTQYF
cdr3_nt: TGTGCCAGCAGCCTAGAGGACAGGCCTAGCACAGATACGCAGTATTTT

v_call: TRBV6-1
d_call: TRBD1
j_call: TRBJ1-4
clone_size: NA
cdr3_length: 14
cdr3_aa: CASSTGARNEKLFF
cdr3_nt: TGTGCCAGCAGTACAGGGGCGAGGAATGAAAAACTGTTTTTT

v_call: TRBV6-5
d_call: TRBD2
j_call: TRBJ2-2
clone_size: few
cdr3_length: 19
cdr3_aa: CASSYSTSGSYSDTGELFF
cdr3_nt: TGTGCCAGCAGTTACTCGACTAGCGGGAGTTACTCGGACACCGGGGAGCTGTTTTTT

v_call: TRBV5-1
d_call: NA
j_call: TRBJ2-6
clone_size: few
cdr3_length: 16
cdr3_aa: CASTQSRPSGANVLTF
cdr3_nt: TGCGCCAGCACCCAGTCCAGGCCGTCTGGGGCCAACGTCCTGACTTTC

v_call: TRBV7-9
d_call: NA
j_call: TRBJ2-1
clone_size: many
cdr3_length: 11
cdr3_aa: CASSLYDEQFF
cdr3_nt: TGTGCCAGCAGCTTATATGATGAGCAGTTCTTC

v_call: TRBV11-3
d_call: NA
j_call: TRBJ2-5
clone_size: few
cdr3_length: 14
cdr3_aa: CASSWRDSPETQYF
cdr3_nt: TGTGCCAGCAGCTGGCGGGACAGTCCAGAGACCCAGTACTTC

v_call: TRBV27
d_call: TRBD1
j_call: TRBJ1-1
clone_size: many
cdr3_length: 16
cdr3_aa: CASSLRVTGGNTEAFF
cdr3_nt: TGTGCCAGCAGTTTACGGGTGACAGGGGGGAACACTGAAGCTTTCTTT

v_call: TRBV20-1
d_call: TRBD1
j_call: TRBJ2-5
clone_size: NA
cdr3_length: 13
cdr3_aa: CSATSGGGETQYF
cdr3_nt: TGCAGTGCTACCTCAGGGGGCGGAGAGACCCAGTACTTC

v_call: TRBV9
d_call: NA
j_call: TRBJ1-1
clone_size: many
cdr3_length: 14
cdr3_aa: CASSPLGGNTEAFF
cdr3_nt: TGTGCCAGCAGCCCTCTCGGGGGGAACACTGAAGCTTTCTTT

v_call: TRBV5-1
d_call: NA
j_call: TRBJ1-2
clone_size: NA
cdr3_length: 13
cdr3_aa: CASNPSGEEGYTF
cdr3_nt: TGCGCCAGCAATCCCTCCGGGGAGGAAGGCTACACCTTC

v_call: TRBV20-1
d_call: NA
j_call: TRBJ2-1
clone_size: many
cdr3_length: 12
cdr3_aa: CSARVGFREQFF
cdr3_nt: TGCAGTGCTAGAGTTGGATTTAGGGAGCAGTTCTTC

v_call: TRBV7-9
d_call: NA
j_call: TRBJ1-1
clone_size: few
cdr3_length: 16
cdr3_aa: CASSRLGGTRNTEAFF
cdr3_nt: TGTGCCAGCAGCCGACTGGGGGGGACAAGGAACACTGAAGCTTTCTTT

v_call: TRBV20-1
d_call: NA
j_call: TRBJ2-1
clone_size: many
cdr3_length: 12
cdr3_aa: CSARDPGDEQFF
cdr3_nt: TGCAGTGCTAGAGATCCAGGGGATGAGCAGTTCTTC

v_call: TRBV6-5
d_call: NA
j_call: TRBJ2-3
clone_size: NA
cdr3_length: 12
cdr3_aa: CASSSLRNTQYF
cdr3_nt: TGTGCCAGCAGTTCCCTCCGGAATACGCAGTATTTT

v_call: TRBV30
d_call: TRBD1
j_call: TRBJ1-1
clone_size: many
cdr3_length: 13
cdr3_aa: CAWKLTGTAEAFF
cdr3_nt: TGTGCCTGGAAGTTGACAGGGACCGCTGAAGCTTTCTTT

v_call: TRBV25-1
d_call: NA
j_call: TRBJ2-3
clone_size: many
cdr3_length: 11
cdr3_aa: CASSEDGTQYF
cdr3_nt: TGTGCCAGCAGTGAGGATGGTACGCAGTATTTT

v_call: TRBV12-3/TRBV12-4
d_call: TRBD1
j_call: TRBJ1-5
clone_size: NA
cdr3_length: 15
cdr3_aa: CASQAGQGGNQPQHF
cdr3_nt: TGTGCCAGCCAGGCAGGGCAGGGGGGGAATCAGCCCCAGCATTTT

v_call: TRBV12-3/TRBV12-4
d_call: NA
j_call: TRBJ2-6
clone_size: many
cdr3_length: 14
cdr3_aa: CASREVAGANVLTF
cdr3_nt: TGTGCCAGCAGGGAGGTGGCTGGGGCCAACGTCCTGACTTTC

v_call: TRBV5-6
d_call: NA
j_call: TRBJ2-6
clone_size: NA
cdr3_length: 14
cdr3_aa: CASSLAGQRNVLTF
cdr3_nt: TGTGCCAGCAGCCTGGCGGGACAGAGGAACGTCCTGACTTTC

v_call: TRBV5-1
d_call: NA
j_call: TRBJ1-1
clone_size: NA
cdr3_length: 14
cdr3_aa: CASSLLPDSSEAFF
cdr3_nt: TGCGCCAGCAGCTTGCTTCCGGACAGCTCTGAAGCTTTCTTT

v_call: TRBV5-1
d_call: NA
j_call: TRBJ2-1
clone_size: NA
cdr3_length: 13
cdr3_aa: CASQSERVDEQFF
cdr3_nt: TGCGCCAGCCAATCCGAGAGGGTGGATGAGCAGTTCTTC

v_call: TRBV6-4
d_call: TRBD2
j_call: TRBJ2-1
clone_size: NA
cdr3_length: 15
cdr3_aa: CASSMGLVSYNEQFF
cdr3_nt: TGTGCCAGCAGTATGGGACTAGTATCCTACAATGAGCAGTTCTTC

v_call: TRBV12-3/TRBV12-4
d_call: NA
j_call: TRBJ2-4
clone_size: many
cdr3_length: 14
cdr3_aa: CASGQLVAKNIQYF
cdr3_nt: TGTGCCAGCGGCCAATTGGTAGCCAAAAACATTCAGTACTTC

v_call: TRBV4-3
d_call: NA
j_call: TRBJ2-2
clone_size: NA
cdr3_length: 17
cdr3_aa: CASSQDISHTPTGELFF
cdr3_nt: TGCGCCAGCAGCCAAGATATAAGTCATACCCCGACCGGGGAGCTGTTTTTT

v_call: TRBV29-1
d_call: NA
j_call: TRBJ2-3
clone_size: many
cdr3_length: 16
cdr3_aa: CSVEGHLGHSTDTQYF
cdr3_nt: TGCAGCGTTGAAGGTCATCTCGGGCATAGCACAGATACGCAGTATTTT

v_call: TRBV7-6
d_call: NA
j_call: TRBJ2-1
clone_size: many
cdr3_length: 13
cdr3_aa: CASSFSGNNEQFF
cdr3_nt: TGTGCCAGCAGCTTTTCGGGGAACAATGAGCAGTTCTTC

v_call: TRBV5-1
d_call: NA
j_call: TRBJ1-1
clone_size: NA
cdr3_length: 14
cdr3_aa: CASSFTGGRAEAFF
cdr3_nt: TGCGCCAGCAGCTTTACGGGGGGTAGGGCTGAAGCTTTCTTT

v_call: TRBV12-3/TRBV12-4
d_call: NA
j_call: TRBJ2-5
clone_size: few
cdr3_length: 15
cdr3_aa: CASSFVQVVGETQYF
cdr3_nt: TGTGCCAGCAGTTTTGTACAGGTGGTCGGAGAGACCCAGTACTTC

v_call: TRBV15
d_call: NA
j_call: TRBJ1-1
clone_size: few
cdr3_length: 17
cdr3_aa: CATSRDQFTTQNTEAFF
cdr3_nt: TGTGCCACCAGCAGAGATCAGTTTACAACTCAGAACACTGAAGCTTTCTTT

v_call: TRBV7-9
d_call: TRBD2
j_call: TRBJ2-1
clone_size: few
cdr3_length: 14
cdr3_aa: CASSSGLAGLEQFF
cdr3_nt: TGTGCCAGCAGCTCCGGACTAGCGGGATTGGAGCAGTTCTTC

v_call: TRBV9
d_call: TRBD1
j_call: TRBJ1-1
clone_size: few
cdr3_length: 15
cdr3_aa: CASSVAGQGGTEAFF
cdr3_nt: TGTGCCAGCAGCGTAGCTGGACAGGGGGGCACTGAAGCTTTCTTT

v_call: TRBV10-1
d_call: NA
j_call: TRBJ1-1
clone_size: many
cdr3_length: 13
cdr3_aa: CASSEFPGAEAFF
cdr3_nt: TGCGCCAGCAGTGAGTTCCCAGGGGCTGAAGCTTTCTTT

v_call: TRBV10-3
d_call: TRBD1
j_call: TRBJ1-6
clone_size: many
cdr3_length: 14
cdr3_aa: CAISEGQGYSPLHF
cdr3_nt: TGTGCCATCAGTGAGGGACAGGGTTATTCACCCCTCCACTTT

v_call: TRBV11-2
d_call: NA
j_call: TRBJ1-1
clone_size: many
cdr3_length: 11
cdr3_aa: CASSLDAGAFF
cdr3_nt: TGTGCCAGCAGCTTAGATGCAGGGGCTTTCTTT

v_call: TRBV20-1
d_call: NA
j_call: TRBJ1-5
clone_size: many
cdr3_length: 16
cdr3_aa: CSARNRSFYSNQPQHF
cdr3_nt: TGCAGTGCAAGAAACAGGAGTTTCTATAGCAATCAGCCCCAGCATTTT

v_call: TRBV2
d_call: NA
j_call: TRBJ1-5
clone_size: once
cdr3_length: 14
cdr3_aa: CASRDGPKNQPQHF
cdr3_nt: TGTGCCAGCAGGGACGGCCCCAAGAATCAGCCCCAGCATTTT

v_call: TRBV7-3
d_call: TRBD2
j_call: TRBJ2-3
clone_size: NA
cdr3_length: 14
cdr3_aa: CASEAGDKTDTQYF
cdr3_nt: TGTGCCAGCGAGGCGGGAGACAAGACAGATACGCAGTATTTT

v_call: TRBV29-1
d_call: TRBD2
j_call: TRBJ2-1
clone_size: many
cdr3_length: 16
cdr3_aa: CSVEDGPTSGSNEQFF
cdr3_nt: TGCAGCGTTGAAGATGGCCCTACTAGCGGGAGTAATGAGCAGTTCTTC

v_call: TRBV10-3
d_call: TRBD1
j_call: TRBJ1-1
clone_size: many
cdr3_length: 13
cdr3_aa: CATMGQGYTEAFF
cdr3_nt: TGTGCCACTATGGGACAGGGCTACACTGAAGCTTTCTTT